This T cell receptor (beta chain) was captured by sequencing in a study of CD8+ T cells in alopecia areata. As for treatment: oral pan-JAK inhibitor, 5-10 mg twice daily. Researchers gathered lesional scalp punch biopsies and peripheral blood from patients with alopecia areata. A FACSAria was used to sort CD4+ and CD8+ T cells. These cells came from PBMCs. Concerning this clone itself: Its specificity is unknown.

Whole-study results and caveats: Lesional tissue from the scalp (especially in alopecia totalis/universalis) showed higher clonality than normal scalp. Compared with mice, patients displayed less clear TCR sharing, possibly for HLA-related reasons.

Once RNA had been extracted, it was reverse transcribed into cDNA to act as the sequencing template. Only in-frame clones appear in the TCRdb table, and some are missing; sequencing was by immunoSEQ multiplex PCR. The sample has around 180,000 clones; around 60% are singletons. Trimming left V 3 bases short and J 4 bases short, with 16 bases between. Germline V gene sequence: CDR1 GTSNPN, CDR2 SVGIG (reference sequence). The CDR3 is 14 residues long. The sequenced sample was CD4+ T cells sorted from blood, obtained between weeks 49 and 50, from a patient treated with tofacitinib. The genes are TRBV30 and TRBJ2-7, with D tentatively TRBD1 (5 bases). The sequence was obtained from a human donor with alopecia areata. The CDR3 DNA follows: TGTGCCTGGAGGCCAGGGCCTCCGGATTACGAGCAGTACTTC. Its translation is CAWRPGPPDYEQYF.